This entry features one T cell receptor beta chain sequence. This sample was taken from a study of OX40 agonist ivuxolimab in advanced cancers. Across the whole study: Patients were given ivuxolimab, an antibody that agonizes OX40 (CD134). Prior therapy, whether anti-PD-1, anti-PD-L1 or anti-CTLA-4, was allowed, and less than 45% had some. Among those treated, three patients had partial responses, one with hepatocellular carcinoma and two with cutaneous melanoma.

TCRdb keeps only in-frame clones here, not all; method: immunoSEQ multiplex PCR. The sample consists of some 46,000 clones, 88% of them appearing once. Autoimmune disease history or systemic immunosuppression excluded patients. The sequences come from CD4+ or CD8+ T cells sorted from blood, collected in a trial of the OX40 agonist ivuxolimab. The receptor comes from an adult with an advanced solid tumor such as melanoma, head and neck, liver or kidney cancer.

In DNA form, the CDR3 reads TGCGCCAGCAGATACTCCAGGGACTTCACCGGGGAGCTGTTTTTT. The encoded protein is CASRYSRDFTGELFF. The V call is TRBV10-2, the J call TRBJ2-2; D is perhaps TRBD2 (6 bases). This CDR3 region has 15 residues. Per the germline V gene, CDR1 is WSHSY and CDR2 is SAAADI. V gave up 6 bases and J gave up 4 bases, with 15 bases separating them.